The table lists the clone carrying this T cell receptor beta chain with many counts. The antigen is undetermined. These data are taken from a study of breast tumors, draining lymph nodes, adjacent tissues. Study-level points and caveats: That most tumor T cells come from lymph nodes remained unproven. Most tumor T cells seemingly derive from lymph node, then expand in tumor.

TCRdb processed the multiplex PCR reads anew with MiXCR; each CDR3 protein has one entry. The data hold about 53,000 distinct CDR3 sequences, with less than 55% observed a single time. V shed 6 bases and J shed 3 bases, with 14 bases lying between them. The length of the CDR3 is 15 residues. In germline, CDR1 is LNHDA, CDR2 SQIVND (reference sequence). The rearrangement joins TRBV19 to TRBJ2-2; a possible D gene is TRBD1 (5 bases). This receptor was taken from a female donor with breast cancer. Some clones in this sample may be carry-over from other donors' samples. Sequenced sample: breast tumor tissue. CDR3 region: CASSPGWKDTGELFF. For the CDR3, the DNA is TGTGCCAGTAGCCCAGGGTGGAAGGACACCGGGGAGCTGTTTTTT.